This T cell receptor (beta chain) originates from a study of blood T cell repertoires in COVID-19. Study-wide context: Samples taken during acute and convalescent COVID-19 were collected in the United States, Italy and Spain. The analysed material was cDNA or gDNA that came from T cells, B-cell-depleted T cells, or PBMCs.

In the original analysis: Cell counts per sample came from amplifying reference gene primers. Only in-frame clones appear in the TCRdb table, and some are missing; sequencing was by immunoSEQ multiplex PCR. The DNA was the basis for D and trimming; V, J and clone size are from that table. The sample contains 190,000 or so clones, about 77% of which appear only once. This clone showed up just once. The V segment lost 2 bases and the J segment 6 bases; nucleotides outside the gene matches: 9. CDR1 and CDR2 from the germline V gene are SGHRS and YFSETQ. This CDR3 comprises 16 residues. This receptor was taken from an elderly woman with active or convalescent COVID-19. The rearrangement joins TRBV5-1 to TRBJ2-1, with 9 bases matching TRBD1. Sequenced: peripheral blood. The CDR3 loop is CASSFGQGNLFNEQFF. CDR3 nucleotide sequence: TGCGCCAGCAGCTTCGGACAGGGGAATTTGTTCAATGAGCAGTTCTTC.